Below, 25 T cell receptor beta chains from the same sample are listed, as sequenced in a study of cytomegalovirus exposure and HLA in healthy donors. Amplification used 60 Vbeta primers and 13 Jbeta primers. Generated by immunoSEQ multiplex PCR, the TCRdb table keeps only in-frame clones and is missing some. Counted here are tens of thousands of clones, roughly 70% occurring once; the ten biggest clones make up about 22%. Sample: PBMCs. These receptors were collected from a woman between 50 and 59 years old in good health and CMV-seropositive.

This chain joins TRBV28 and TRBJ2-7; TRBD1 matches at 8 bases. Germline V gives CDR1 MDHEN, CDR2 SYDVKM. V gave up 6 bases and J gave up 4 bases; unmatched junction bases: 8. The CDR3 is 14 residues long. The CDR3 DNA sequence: TGTGCCAGCAGGCCAGGGGGCGCGGTATACGAGCAGTACTTC. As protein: CASRPGGAVYEQYF.

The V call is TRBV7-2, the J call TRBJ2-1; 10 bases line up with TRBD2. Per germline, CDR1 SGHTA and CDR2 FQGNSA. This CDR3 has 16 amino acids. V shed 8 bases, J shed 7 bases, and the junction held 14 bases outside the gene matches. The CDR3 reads CASAPQGLAPENEQFF. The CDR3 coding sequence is TGTGCCAGCGCCCCACAGGGACTAGCGCCTGAGAATGAGCAGTTCTTC.

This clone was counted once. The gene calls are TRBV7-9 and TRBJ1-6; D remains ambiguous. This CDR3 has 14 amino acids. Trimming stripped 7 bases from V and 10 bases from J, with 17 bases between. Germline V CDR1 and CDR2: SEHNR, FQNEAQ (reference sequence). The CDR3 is CASNPSGSPSPLHF. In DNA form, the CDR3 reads TGTGCCAGCAATCCTTCCGGGAGTCCGTCACCCCTCCACTTT.

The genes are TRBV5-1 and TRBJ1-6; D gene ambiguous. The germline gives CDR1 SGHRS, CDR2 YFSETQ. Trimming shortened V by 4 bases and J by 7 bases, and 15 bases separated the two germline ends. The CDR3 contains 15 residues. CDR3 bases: TGCGCCAGCAGCCCCGGGCACTCGGGGAATTCACCCCTCCACTTT. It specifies CASSPGHSGNSPLHF.

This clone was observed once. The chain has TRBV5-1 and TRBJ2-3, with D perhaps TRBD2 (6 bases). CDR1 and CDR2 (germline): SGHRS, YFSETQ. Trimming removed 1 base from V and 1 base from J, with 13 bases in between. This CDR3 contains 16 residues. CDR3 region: CASSLRSTGGTDTQYF. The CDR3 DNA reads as TGCGCCAGCAGCTTGAGGTCGACGGGAGGCACAGATACGCAGTATTTT.

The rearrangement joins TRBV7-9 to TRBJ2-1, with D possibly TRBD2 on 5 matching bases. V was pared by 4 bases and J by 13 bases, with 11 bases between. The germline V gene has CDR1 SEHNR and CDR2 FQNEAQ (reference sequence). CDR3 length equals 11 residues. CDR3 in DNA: TGTGCCAGCAGCTCCCGGGAAAAACAGTTCTTC. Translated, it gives CASSSREKQFF. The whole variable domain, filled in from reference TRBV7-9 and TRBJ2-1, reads DTGVSQNPRHKITKRGQNVTFRCDPISEHNRLYWYRQTLGQGPEFLTYFQNEAQLEKSRLLSDRFSAERPKGSFSTLEIQRTEQGDSAMYLCASSSREKQFFGPGTRLTVL.

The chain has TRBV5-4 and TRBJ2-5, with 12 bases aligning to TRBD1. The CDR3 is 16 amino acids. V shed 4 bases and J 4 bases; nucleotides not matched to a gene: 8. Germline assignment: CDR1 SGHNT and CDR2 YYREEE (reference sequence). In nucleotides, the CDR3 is TGTGCCAGCAGCCTGACGGGACAGGGGGCAGGAGAGACCCAGTACTTC. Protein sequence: CASSLTGQGAGETQYF.

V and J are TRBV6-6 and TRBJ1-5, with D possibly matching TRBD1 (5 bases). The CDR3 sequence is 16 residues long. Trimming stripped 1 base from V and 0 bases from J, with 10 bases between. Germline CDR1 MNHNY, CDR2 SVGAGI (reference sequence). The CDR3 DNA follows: TGTGCCAGCAGTTACTACGGACAACTTAGCAATCAGCCCCAGCATTTT. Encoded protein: CASSYYGQLSNQPQHF.

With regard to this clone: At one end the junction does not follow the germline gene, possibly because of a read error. CDR3 DNA: TGTACCAGCAGCCCCACCAGGGGGGTTAATTCACCCCTCCACTTT. Translation gives CTSSPTRGVNSPLHF. This chain uses TRBV14 with TRBJ1-6; 7 bases agree with TRBD1. Germline V gives CDR1 SGHDN, CDR2 FVKESK. The CDR3 sequence is 15 residues long.

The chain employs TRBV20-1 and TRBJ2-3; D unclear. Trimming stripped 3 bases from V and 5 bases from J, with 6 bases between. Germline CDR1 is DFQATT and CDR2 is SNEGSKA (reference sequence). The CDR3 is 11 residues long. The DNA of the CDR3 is TGCAGTGCTAGGAGTGGAGATACGCAGTATTTT. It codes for CSARSGDTQYF.

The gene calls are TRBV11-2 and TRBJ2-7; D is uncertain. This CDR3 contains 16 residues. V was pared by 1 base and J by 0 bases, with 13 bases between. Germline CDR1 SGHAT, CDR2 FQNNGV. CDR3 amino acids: CASSLALHSPSYEQYF. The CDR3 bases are TGTGCCAGCAGCTTAGCACTGCACAGTCCCTCCTACGAGCAGTACTTC.

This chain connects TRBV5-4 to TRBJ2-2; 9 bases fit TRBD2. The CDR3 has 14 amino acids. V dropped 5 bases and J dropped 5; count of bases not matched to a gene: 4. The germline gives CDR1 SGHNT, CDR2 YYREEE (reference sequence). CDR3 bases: TGTGCCAGCAGACCGGGACTAGCAACCGGGGAGCTGTTTTTT. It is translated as CASRPGLATGELFF.

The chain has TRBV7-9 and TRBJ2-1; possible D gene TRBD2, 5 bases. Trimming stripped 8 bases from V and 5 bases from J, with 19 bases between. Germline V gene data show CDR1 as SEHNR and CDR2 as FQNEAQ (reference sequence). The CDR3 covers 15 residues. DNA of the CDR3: TGTGCCAGCGGGGAGTGGGAGACGGCCCACAATGAGCAGTTCTTC. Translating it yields CASGEWETAHNEQFF.

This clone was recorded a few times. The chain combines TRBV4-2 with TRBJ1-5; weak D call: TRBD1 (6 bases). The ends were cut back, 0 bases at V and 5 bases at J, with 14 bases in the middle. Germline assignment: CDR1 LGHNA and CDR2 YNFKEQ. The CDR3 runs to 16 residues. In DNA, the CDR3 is TGTGCCAGCAGCCAAGAGTTCTGGGGGGGCCATCAGCCCCAGCATTTT. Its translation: CASSQEFWGGHQPQHF.

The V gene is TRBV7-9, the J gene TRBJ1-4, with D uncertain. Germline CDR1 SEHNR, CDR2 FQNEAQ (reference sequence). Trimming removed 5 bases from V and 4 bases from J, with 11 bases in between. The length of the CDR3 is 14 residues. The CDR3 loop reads CASSHLVINEKLFF. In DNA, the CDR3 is TGTGCCAGCAGCCATCTAGTAATTAATGAAAAACTGTTTTTT.

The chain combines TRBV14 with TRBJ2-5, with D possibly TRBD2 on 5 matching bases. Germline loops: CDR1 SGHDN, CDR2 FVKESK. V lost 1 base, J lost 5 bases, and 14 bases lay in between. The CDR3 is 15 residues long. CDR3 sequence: CASSQVGSWRETQYF. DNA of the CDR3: TGTGCCAGCAGCCAAGTAGGGAGTTGGAGGGAGACCCAGTACTTC.

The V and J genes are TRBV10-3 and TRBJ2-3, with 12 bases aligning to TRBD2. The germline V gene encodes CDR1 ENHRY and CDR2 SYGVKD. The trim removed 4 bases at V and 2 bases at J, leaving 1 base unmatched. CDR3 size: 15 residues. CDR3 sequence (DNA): TGTGCCATCAGTGCTAGCGGGGGGGACACAGATACGCAGTATTTT. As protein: CAISASGGDTDTQYF.

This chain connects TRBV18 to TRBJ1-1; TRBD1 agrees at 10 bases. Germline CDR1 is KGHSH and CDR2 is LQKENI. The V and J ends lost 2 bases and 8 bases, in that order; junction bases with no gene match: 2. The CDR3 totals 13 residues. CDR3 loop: CASSPGTGDEAFF. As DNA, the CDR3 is TGTGCCAGCTCACCAGGGACAGGGGACGAAGCTTTCTTT.

DNA for the CDR3: TGTGCCAGCTCACCACCGGGACAGGCAAATCAGCCCCAGCATTTT. Its translation is CASSPPGQANQPQHF. The chain has TRBV18 and TRBJ1-5, with 8 bases lining up with TRBD1. Germline V CDR1 and CDR2: KGHSH, LQKENI. The CDR3 consists of 15 residues. The J segment lost 4 bases and the V segment lost 0 bases, leaving 2 bases of the junction unmatched.

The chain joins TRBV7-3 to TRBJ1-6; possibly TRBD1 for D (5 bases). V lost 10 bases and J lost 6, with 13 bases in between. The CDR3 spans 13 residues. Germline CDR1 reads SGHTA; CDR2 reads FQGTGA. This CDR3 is CATGRERNSPLHF. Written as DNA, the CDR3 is TGTGCCACAGGGAGGGAGCGTAATTCACCCCTCCACTTT.

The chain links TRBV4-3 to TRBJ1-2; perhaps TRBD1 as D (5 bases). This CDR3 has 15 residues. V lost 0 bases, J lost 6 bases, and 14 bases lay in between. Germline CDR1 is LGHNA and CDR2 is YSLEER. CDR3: CASSQDSVRADGYTF. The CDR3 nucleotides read TGCGCCAGCAGCCAAGATTCGGTCAGGGCTGATGGCTACACCTTC.

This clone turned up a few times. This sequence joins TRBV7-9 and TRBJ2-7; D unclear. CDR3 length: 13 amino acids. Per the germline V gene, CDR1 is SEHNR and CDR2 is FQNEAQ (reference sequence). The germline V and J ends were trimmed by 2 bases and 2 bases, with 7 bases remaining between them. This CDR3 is CASSLTVPYEQYF. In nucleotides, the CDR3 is TGTGCCAGCAGCTTAACAGTTCCCTACGAGCAGTACTTC.

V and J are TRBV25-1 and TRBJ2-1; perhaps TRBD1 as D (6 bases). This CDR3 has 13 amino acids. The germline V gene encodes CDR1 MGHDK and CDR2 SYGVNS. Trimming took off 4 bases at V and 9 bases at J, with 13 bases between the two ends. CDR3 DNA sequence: TGTGCCAGCAGTGGCCCCAGGGGTCGTGAGCAGTTCTTC. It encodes CASSGPRGREQFF.

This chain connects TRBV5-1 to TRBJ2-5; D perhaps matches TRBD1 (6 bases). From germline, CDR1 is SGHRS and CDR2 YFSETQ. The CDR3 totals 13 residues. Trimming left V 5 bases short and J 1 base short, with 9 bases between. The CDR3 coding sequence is TGCGCCAGCAGGACAGGCCTCCAAGAGACCCAGTACTTC. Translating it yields CASRTGLQETQYF.

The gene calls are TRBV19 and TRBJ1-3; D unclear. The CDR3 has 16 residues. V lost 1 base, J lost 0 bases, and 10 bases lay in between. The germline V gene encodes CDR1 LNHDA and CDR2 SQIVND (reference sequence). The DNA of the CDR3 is TGTGCCAGTAGTATAGTTCAGTCCGTCTCTGGAAACACCATATATTTT. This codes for CASSIVQSVSGNTIYF.